A selection of T cell receptor beta chains follows, all from one sample in a study of shared clonotypes between healthy human individuals. Sequencing used immunoSEQ multiplex PCR; TCRdb keeps in-frame clones, though not all of them. The sample carries about 960,000 clones, about three quarters recorded once. The material sequenced was memory CD4+ T cells sorted from blood. The receptors here all came from a man in his late teens or twenties in good health. Each CDR3 is given with its conserved first and last residue. Fields, in order: V gene, J gene, CDR3 protein.

>TRBV19|TRBJ2-1
CASNRGLTPGEQFF
>TRBV25-1|TRBJ2-1
CASSSAKGQGYNEQFF
>TRBV30|TRBJ1-3
CAWNRDIGNTIYF
>TRBV30|TRBJ1-4
CAWSVTTGGTEKLFF
>TRBV2|TRBJ2-2
CASSQGPGELFF
>TRBV28|TRBJ1-1
CATRRTASSEAFF
>TRBV9|TRBJ1-2
CASSGTGASLMGGYTF
>TRBV28|TRBJ1-1
CASRRQGMNTEAFF
>TRBV5-1|TRBJ2-2
CASSRDGYGELFF
>TRBV9|TRBJ1-2
CASSVEAGEPGFNYGYTF
>TRBV10-3|TRBJ2-7
CAISESGTSYEQYF
>TRBV5-4|TRBJ2-7
CASSADSPSDEQYF